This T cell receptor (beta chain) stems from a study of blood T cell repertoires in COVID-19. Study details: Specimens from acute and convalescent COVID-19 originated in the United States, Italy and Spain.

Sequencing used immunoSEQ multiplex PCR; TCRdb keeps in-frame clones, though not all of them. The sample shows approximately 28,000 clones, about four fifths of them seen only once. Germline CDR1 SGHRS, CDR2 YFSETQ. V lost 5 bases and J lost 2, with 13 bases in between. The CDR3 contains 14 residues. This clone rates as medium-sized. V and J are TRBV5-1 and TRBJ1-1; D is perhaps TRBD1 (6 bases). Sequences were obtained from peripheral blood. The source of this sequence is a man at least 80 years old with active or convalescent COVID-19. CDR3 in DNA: TGCGCCAGCAGGAAACAGGGAAGAAACACTGAAGCTTTCTTT. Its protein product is CASRKQGRNTEAFF.